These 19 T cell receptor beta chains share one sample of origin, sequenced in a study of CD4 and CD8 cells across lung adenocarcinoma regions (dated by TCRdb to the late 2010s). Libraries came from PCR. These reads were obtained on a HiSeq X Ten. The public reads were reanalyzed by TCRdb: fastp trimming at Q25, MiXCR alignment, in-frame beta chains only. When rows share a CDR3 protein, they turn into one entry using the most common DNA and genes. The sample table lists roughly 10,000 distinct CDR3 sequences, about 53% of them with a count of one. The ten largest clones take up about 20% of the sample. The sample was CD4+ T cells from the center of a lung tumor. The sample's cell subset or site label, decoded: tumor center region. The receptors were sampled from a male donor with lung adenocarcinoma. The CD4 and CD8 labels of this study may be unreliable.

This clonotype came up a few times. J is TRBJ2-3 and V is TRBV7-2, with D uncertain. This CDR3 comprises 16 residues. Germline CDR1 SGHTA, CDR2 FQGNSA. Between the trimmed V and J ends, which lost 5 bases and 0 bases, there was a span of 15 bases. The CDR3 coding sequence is TGTGCCAGCAGCCCCACTCTGCGGATTAGCACAGATACGCAGTATTTT. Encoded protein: CASSPTLRISTDTQYF.

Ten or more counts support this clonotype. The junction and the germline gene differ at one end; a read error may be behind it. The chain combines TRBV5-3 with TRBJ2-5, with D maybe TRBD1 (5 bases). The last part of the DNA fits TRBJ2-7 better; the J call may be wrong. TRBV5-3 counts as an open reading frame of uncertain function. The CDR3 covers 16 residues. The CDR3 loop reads CARSEWTDNYSCEQYF. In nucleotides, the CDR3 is TGTGCCAGAAGTGAGTGGACGGACAACTACTCCTGCGAGCAGTACTTC.

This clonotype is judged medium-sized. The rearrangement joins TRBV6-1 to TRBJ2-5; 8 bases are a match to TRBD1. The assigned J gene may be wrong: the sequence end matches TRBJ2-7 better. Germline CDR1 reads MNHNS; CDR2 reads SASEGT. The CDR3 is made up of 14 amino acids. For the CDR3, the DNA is TGTGCCAGCAACACGGACAGGGTTTTCTACGAGCAGTACTTC. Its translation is CASNTDRVFYEQYF.

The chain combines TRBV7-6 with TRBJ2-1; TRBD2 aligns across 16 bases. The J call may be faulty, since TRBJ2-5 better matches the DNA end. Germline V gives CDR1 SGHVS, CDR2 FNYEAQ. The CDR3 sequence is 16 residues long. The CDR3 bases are TGTGCCAGCAGCCGAGGGACTAGCGGGGGGGCGGAGACCCAGTACTTC. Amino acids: CASSRGTSGGAETQYF.

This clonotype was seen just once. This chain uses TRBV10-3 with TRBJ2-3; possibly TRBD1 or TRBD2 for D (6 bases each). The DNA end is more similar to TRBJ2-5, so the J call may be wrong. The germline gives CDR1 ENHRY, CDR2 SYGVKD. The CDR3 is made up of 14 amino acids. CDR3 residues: CASRGGRGADTQYF. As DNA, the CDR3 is TGTGCGAGCAGAGGGGGGCGTGGGGCAGATACCCAGTACTTC.

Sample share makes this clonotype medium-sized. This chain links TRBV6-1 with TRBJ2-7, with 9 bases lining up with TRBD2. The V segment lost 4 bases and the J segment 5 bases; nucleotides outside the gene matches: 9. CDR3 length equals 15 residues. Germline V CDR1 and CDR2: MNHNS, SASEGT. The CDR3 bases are TGTGCCAGCAGTGGTCAGGGCGGGAGGGGCGACGAGCAGTACTTC. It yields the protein CASSGQGGRGDEQYF.

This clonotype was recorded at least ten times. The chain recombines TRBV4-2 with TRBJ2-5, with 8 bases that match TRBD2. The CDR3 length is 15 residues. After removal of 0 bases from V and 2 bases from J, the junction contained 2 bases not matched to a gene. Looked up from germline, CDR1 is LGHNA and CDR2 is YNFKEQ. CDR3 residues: CASSQEGLVQETQYF. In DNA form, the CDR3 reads TGTGCCAGCAGCCAAGAGGGACTAGTTCAAGAGACCCAGTACTTC.

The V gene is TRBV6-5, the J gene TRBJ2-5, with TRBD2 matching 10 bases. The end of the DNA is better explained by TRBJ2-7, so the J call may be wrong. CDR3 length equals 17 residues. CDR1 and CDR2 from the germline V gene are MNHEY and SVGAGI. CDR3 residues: CASSYSNLLAGAYEQYF. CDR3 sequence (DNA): TGTGCCAGCAGTTACTCGAATCTTCTAGCGGGAGCCTACGAGCAGTACTTC.

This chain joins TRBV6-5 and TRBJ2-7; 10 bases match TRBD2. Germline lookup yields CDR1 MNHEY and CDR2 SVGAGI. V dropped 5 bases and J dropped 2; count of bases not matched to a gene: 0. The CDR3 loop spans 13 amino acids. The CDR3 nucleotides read TGTGCCAGCAGTACTAGCGGGACCTACGAGCAGTACTTC. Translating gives CASSTSGTYEQYF.

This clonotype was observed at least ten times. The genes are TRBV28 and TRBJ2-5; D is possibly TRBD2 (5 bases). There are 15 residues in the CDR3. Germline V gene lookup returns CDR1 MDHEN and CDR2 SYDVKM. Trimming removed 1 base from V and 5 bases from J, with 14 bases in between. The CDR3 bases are TGTGCCAGCAGTTTATTCACACCTCGGGGTGAGACCCAGTACTTC. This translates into CASSLFTPRGETQYF. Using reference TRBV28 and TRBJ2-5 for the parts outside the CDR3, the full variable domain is DVKVTQSSRYLVKRTGEKVFLECVQDMDHENMFWYRQDPGLGLRLIYFSYDVKMKEKGDIPEGYSVSREKKERFSLILESASTNQTSMYLCASSLFTPRGETQYFGPGTRLLVL.

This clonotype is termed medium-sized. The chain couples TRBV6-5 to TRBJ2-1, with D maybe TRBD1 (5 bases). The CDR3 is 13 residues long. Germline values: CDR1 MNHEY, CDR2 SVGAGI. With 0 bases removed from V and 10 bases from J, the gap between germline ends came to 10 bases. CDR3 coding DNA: TGTGCCAGCAGTTACTCGGGCAGGGCGGAGCAGTTCTTC. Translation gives CASSYSGRAEQFF.

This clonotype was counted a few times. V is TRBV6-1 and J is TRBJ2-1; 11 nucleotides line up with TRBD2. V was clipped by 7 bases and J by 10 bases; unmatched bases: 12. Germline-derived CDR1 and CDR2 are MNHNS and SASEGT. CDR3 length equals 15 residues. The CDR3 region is CASKKGLAENYEQFF. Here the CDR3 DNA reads TGTGCCAGCAAGAAGGGACTAGCGGAGAACTACGAGCAGTTCTTC.

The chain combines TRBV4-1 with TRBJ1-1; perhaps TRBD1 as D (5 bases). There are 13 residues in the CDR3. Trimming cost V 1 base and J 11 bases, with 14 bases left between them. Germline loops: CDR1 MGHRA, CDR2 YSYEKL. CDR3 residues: CASSQGGPLHAFF. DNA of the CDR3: TGCGCCAGCAGCCAAGGGGGACCCCTGCATGCTTTCTTT.

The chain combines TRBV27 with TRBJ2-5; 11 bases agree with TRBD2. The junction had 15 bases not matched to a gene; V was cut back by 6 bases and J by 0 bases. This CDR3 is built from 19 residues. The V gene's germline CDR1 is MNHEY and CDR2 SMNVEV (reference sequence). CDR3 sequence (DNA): TGTGCCAGCAGAGCCAGGGCGCTAGCGGGGGGCCGTAACCAAGAGACCCAGTACTTC. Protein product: CASRARALAGGRNQETQYF.

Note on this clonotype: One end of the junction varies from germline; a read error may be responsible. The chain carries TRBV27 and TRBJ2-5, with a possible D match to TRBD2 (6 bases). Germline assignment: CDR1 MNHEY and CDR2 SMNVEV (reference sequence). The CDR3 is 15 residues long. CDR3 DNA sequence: TGTGCCGCGGGGTTCTTAGCGGTTGGCCCAGAGACGCAGTACTTC. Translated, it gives CAAGFLAVGPETQYF.

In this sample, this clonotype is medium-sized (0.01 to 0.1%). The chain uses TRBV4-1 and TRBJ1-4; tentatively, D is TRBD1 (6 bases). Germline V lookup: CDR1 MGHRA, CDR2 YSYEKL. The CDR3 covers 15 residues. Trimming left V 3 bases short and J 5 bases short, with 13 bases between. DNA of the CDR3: TGCGCCAGCAGCCAGTGGACAGCCAAGAATGAAAAACTGTTTTTT. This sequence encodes CASSQWTAKNEKLFF.

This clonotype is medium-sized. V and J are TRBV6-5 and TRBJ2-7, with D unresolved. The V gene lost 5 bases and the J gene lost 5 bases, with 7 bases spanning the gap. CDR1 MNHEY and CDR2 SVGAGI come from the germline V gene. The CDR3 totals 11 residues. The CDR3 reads CASSPENEQYF. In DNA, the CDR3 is TGTGCCAGCAGTCCCGAGAACGAGCAGTACTTC.

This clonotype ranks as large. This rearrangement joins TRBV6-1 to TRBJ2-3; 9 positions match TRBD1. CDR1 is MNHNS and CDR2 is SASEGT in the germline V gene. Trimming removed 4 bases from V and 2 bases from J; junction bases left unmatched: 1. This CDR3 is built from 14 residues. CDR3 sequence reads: CASSGDRVTDTQYF. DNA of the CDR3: TGTGCCAGCAGTGGGGACAGGGTCACAGATACGCAGTATTTT.

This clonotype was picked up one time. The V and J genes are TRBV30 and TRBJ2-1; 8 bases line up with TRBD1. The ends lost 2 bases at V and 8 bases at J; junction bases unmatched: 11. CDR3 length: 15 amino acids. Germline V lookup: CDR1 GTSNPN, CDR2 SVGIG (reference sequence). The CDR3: CAWSSLGQAVDEQFF. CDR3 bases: TGTGCCTGGAGTTCTCTGGGACAGGCGGTCGATGAGCAGTTCTTC.